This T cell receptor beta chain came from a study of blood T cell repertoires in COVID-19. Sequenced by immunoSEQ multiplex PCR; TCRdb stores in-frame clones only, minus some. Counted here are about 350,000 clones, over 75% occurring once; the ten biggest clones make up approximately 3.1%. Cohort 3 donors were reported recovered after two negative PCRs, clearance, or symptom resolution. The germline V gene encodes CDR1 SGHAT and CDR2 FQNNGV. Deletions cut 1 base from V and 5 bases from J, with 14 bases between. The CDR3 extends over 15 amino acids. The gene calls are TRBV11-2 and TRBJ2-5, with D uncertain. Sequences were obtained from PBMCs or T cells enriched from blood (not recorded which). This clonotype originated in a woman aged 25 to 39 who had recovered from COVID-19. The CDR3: CASSLVGQTPETQYF. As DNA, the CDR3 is TGTGCCAGCAGCTTAGTGGGTCAGACACCCGAGACCCAGTACTTC.